The 13 T cell receptor beta chains given below trace back to one sample, sequenced in a study of T cells in Graves' hyperthyroidism and ophthalmopathy. Amplification of TCR beta CDR3 regions used RNA as the template. HTBI primers were used for first-round RT-PCR of the TCR CDR3. From the multiplex PCR reads, TCRdb called clonotypes with MiXCR, one entry per CDR3 protein. The top ten clones hold around 7.3% of a sample with approximately 590,000 distinct CDR3 sequences, 15% to 18% of them seen once. The source material was blood. These receptor sequences come from a woman between 25 and 40 years old with Graves' hyperthyroidism.

This rearrangement joins TRBV15 to TRBJ2-1, with a possible D match to TRBD1 (5 bases). This CDR3 is built from 12 residues. Deletions cut 3 bases from V and 10 bases from J, with 10 bases between. Looked up from germline, CDR1 is LNHNV and CDR2 is YYDKDF (reference sequence). This CDR3 reads CATSRERTEQFF. Written as DNA, the CDR3 is TGTGCCACCAGCAGGGAAAGGACAGAGCAGTTCTTC.

This clonotype was seen ten or more times. The rearrangement links TRBV7-2 to TRBJ1-4; 8 positions agree with TRBD1. The trim removed 1 base at V and 7 bases at J, leaving 8 bases unmatched. CDR3 length: 16 residues. CDR1 and CDR2 from the germline V gene are SGHTA and FQGNSA. This CDR3 is CASSLGGRGPGEKLFF. CDR3 coding DNA: TGTGCCAGCAGCTTAGGCGGCAGGGGGCCGGGTGAAAAACTGTTTTTT.

This clonotype has only a few counts. The CDR3 loop is CASSPDRAGGNSNQPQHF. CDR3 coding DNA: TGTGCCAGCAGCCCAGACAGGGCCGGGGGTAATAGCAATCAGCCCCAGCATTTT. This chain uses TRBV7-2 with TRBJ1-5; 7 nucleotides match TRBD1. The CDR3 contains 18 residues. Per the germline V gene, CDR1 is SGHTA and CDR2 is FQGNSA. The ends lost 5 bases at V and 0 bases at J; junction bases unmatched: 13.

The V call is TRBV20-1, the J call TRBJ2-4, with 9 nucleotides matching TRBD1. With 2 bases clipped from V and 4 bases from J, the junction kept 3 bases outside the gene matches. The CDR3 consists of 14 residues. The germline V gene has CDR1 DFQATT and CDR2 SNEGSKA (reference sequence). CDR3 DNA sequence: TGCAGTGCTAGACAGGGACAGGGAAAAAACATTCAGTACTTC. It specifies CSARQGQGKNIQYF.

V gene TRBV5-1 combines with J gene TRBJ2-7; 7 bases are a match to TRBD1. V dropped 5 bases and J dropped 2; count of bases not matched to a gene: 10. Per the germline V gene, CDR1 is SGHRS and CDR2 is YFSETQ. CDR3 size: 15 residues. The CDR3 DNA follows: TGCGCCAGCAGTTCCACGGACAGGAAAACCTACGAGCAGTACTTC. This sequence encodes CASSSTDRKTYEQYF.

This clonotype has a handful of counts. A clone one base away is much larger, so this may be a read error. This chain uses TRBV9 with TRBJ2-1; D is tentatively TRBD1 or TRBD2 (5 bases each). Germline values: CDR1 SGDLS, CDR2 YYNGEE. The CDR3 has 14 residues. V gave up 3 bases and J gave up 3 bases, with 10 bases separating them. CDR3 protein: CASSEGDSYNEQFF. The CDR3 nucleotides are TGTGCCAGCAGCGAGGGAGACAGCTACAATGAGCAGTTCTTC.

Many counts were recorded for this clonotype. In DNA, the CDR3 is TGCGCCAGCAGTGTTCATCTAGCGGCCTACAATGAGCAGTTCTTC. Its translation is CASSVHLAAYNEQFF. V gene TRBV10-2 combines with J gene TRBJ2-1; 7 nucleotides agree with TRBD2. Germline lookup yields CDR1 WSHSY and CDR2 SAAADI. CDR3 length equals 15 residues. With V trimmed by 4 bases and J by 2 bases, 5 bases remained unmatched.

In this sample, this clonotype turned up many times. The gene calls are TRBV24-1 and TRBJ2-3; D may match TRBD1 or TRBD2 (6 bases each). The germline V and J ends were trimmed by 3 bases and 3 bases, with 9 bases remaining between them. The V gene's germline CDR1 is KGHDR and CDR2 SFDVKD. The CDR3 has 14 residues. The CDR3 sequence is CATSDTGTTDTQYF. CDR3 DNA sequence: TGTGCCACCAGTGATACAGGGACTACAGATACGCAGTATTTT.

This clonotype was seen a few times. The chain uses TRBV7-9 and TRBJ1-1; no definite D call. Germline assignment: CDR1 SEHNR and CDR2 FQNEAQ (reference sequence). V was trimmed by 6 bases and J by 1 base, leaving 9 bases between them. The CDR3 has 13 amino acids. CDR3 sequence (DNA): TGTGCCAGCAGGGTCAGCCCGAACACTGAAGCTTTCTTT. This encodes CASRVSPNTEAFF.

The gene calls are TRBV18 and TRBJ1-2; D perhaps matches TRBD1 (5 bases). The CDR3 sequence is 16 residues long. Germline lookup yields CDR1 KGHSH and CDR2 LQKENI. V was pared by 4 bases and J by 4 bases, with 19 bases between. CDR3 nucleotides: TGTGCCAGCTCACGATCTGAGGGGTACACCCTCTATGGCTACACCTTC. Residues: CASSRSEGYTLYGYTF.

The chain carries TRBV28 and TRBJ1-1; D gene unclear. The CDR3 consists of 13 residues. Germline lookup yields CDR1 MDHEN and CDR2 SYDVKM. V dropped 4 bases and J dropped 3 bases, with 9 bases sitting between them. The CDR3 reads CASSSPMDTEAFF. Here the CDR3 DNA reads TGTGCCAGCAGTTCTCCAATGGACACTGAAGCTTTCTTT.

This clonotype was observed many times. CDR3 coding DNA: TGTGCCAGCAGCTTAGGGGGTGAGAGACCCCAGCATTTT. This translates into CASSLGGERPQHF. The chain combines TRBV7-2 with TRBJ1-5; D gene unclear. The CDR3 consists of 13 residues. Germline CDR1 and CDR2: SGHTA and FQGNSA. Trimming took 1 base from V and 10 from J, leaving 11 bases between them.

This clonotype came up many times. The chain employs TRBV3-1 and TRBJ2-3; D unclear. The V end was cut by 5 bases, the J end by 8 bases, with 11 bases between. CDR1 LGHDT and CDR2 YNNKEL come from the germline V gene (reference sequence). This CDR3 comprises 12 residues. The CDR3 DNA follows: TGTGCCAGCAGCTCCAGTTTCGGTACGCAGTATTTT. This translates into CASSSSFGTQYF.